Described below is a single T cell receptor beta chain sequence and its context. Those enrolled in Seattle joined during active infection and were followed longitudinally afterward. Per the original methods: Quantification of nucleated cells was approximated via reference gene primer amplification. Clones were read by immunoSEQ multiplex PCR, and TCRdb kept only the in-frame ones, dropping some. For V, J and clone size, that table is used; D and trimming come from the DNA. Seen here are about 230,000 clones, about nine tenths observed once, and the top ten hold 9.5% to 13%. These data belong to a study of blood T cell repertoires in COVID-19. Looking at the study overall: The samples span acute and convalescent COVID-19 from the United States, Italy and Spain.

CDR3 length equals 14 residues. CDR1 is LGHDT and CDR2 is YNNKEL in the germline V gene (reference sequence). Trimming cost V 4 bases and J 6 bases; bases outside gene matches: 3. The TCR originated in a man aged 50 or older with COVID-19, enrolled during active disease. Material: peripheral blood. This chain uses TRBV3-1 (or the pseudogene TRBV3-2) with TRBJ2-1; 10 nucleotides match TRBD2. This CDR3 reads CASSPLAGVNEQFF. CDR3 DNA: TGTGCCAGCAGCCCCCTAGCGGGGGTCAATGAGCAGTTCTTC.